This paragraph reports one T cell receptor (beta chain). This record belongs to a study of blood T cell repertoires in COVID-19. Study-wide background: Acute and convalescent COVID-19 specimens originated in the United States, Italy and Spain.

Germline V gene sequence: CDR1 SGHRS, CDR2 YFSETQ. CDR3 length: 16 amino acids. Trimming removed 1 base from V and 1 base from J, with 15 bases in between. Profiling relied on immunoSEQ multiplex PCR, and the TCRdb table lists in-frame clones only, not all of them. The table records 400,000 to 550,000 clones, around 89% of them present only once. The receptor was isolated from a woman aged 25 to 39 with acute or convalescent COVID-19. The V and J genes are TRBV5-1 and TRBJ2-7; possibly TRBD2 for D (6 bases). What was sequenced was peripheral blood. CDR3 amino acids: CASSLQAGTGSYEQYF. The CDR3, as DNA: TGCGCCAGCAGCTTGCAGGCAGGGACTGGTTCCTACGAGCAGTACTTC.